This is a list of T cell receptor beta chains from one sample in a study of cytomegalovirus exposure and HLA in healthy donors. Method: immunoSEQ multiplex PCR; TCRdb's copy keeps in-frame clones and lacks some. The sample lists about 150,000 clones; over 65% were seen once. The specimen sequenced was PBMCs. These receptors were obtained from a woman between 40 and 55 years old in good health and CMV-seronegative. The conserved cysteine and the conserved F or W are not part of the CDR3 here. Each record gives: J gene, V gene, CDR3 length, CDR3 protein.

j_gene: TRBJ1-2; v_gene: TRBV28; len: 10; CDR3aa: ASSPLHYGYT
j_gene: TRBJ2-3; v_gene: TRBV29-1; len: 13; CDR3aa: SVERAGGYTDTQY
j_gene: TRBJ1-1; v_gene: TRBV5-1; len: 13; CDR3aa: ASSLWTGKNTEAF
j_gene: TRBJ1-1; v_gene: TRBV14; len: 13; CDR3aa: ASSQATGGGTEAF
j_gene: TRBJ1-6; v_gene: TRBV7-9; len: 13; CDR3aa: ASSWGGARNSPLH
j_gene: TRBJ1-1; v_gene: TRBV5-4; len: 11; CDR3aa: ASSPPQGTEAF
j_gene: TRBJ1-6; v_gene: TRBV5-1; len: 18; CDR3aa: ASSSPIGTPGGGYNSPLH
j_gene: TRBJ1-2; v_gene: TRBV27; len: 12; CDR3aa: ASSLIGTSNGYT
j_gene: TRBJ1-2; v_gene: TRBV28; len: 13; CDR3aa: ASRATLDRDNGYT
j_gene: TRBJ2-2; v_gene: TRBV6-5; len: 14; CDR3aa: ASSYERGGNTGELF
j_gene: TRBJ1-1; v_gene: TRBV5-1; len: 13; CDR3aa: ASSLEPAPPTEAF
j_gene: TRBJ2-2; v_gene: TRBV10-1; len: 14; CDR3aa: ASSDYSKANTGELF
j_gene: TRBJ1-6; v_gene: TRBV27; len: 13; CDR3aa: ASSLVGTGNSPLH
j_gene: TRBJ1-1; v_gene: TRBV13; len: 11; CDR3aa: ASSRNHRAEAF
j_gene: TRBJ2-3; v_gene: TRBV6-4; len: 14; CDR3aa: ASSDRGLAGEDTQY
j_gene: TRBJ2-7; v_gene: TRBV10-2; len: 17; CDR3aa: ASSEGGFGDRGPSYEQY